The 26 T cell receptor beta chains below come from one sample, sequenced in a study of T-cell reconstitution after alpha-beta-depleted transplantation in children. Library preparation (for TCRbeta) was performed with unique molecular identifiers. From the PCR reads, TCRdb called clonotypes with MiXCR, one entry per CDR3 protein. The repertoire consists of just over 950,000 distinct CDR3 sequences, with about 29% occurring once and the leading ten covering about 28%. The sample consisted of PBMCs, mostly from graft donor cells, taken 360 days after TCRalphabeta/CD19-depleted stem cell transplant. Every receptor here comes from a boy in the first two years of life who had a stem cell transplant for SCID, so the T cells may come from the graft donor.

This clonotype was detected only a few times. This rearrangement joins TRBV6-1 to TRBJ1-2, with 8 bases lining up with TRBD1. Germline lookup yields CDR1 MNHNS and CDR2 SASEGT. Unmatched junction bases numbered 9, after V lost 6 bases and J lost 6 bases. CDR3 length: 14 amino acids. CDR3 protein: CASSPQGVLNGYTF. The CDR3 nucleotides read TGTGCCAGCAGCCCACAGGGGGTTCTAAATGGCTACACCTTC.

The rearrangement links TRBV6-5 to TRBJ2-2; D might be TRBD1 (6 bases). The germline V gene encodes CDR1 MNHEY and CDR2 SVGAGI. This CDR3 has 17 residues. The V and J ends lost 3 bases and 1 base respectively, with 15 bases between them. The CDR3 region has the DNA TGTGCCAGCAGTTATCTTAGGCCGACAGGGAACACCGGGGAGCTGTTTTTT. It encodes CASSYLRPTGNTGELFF.

The V call is TRBV12-3 or TRBV12-4, the J call TRBJ2-7, with 9 bases aligning to TRBD2. Trimming took 5 bases from V and 3 from J; bases not matched to a gene: 5. The CDR3 loop spans 14 amino acids. CDR3 nucleotides: TGTGCCAGCAGTACTAGCGGGTCGTTCTACGAGCAGTACTTC. It translates to CASSTSGSFYEQYF.

This clonotype was seen once. In this CDR3 the conserved last residue, phenylalanine or tryptophan, is missing, so a read error is likely. The V call is TRBV20-1, the J call TRBJ2-5; D unresolved. Germline-derived CDR1 and CDR2 are DFQATT and SNEGSKA (reference sequence). Trimming pared 5 bases from V and 4 bases from J, leaving 14 bases between. The CDR3 is 13 amino acids. As DNA, the CDR3 is TGCAGTGCTTCCCGCAAAATGGGAGAGACCCAGTACTAC. It specifies CSASRKMGETQYY.

This sequence joins TRBV5-1 and TRBJ2-6, with D perhaps TRBD2 (6 bases). The CDR3 consists of 16 residues. Germline V gene sequence: CDR1 SGHRS, CDR2 YFSETQ. Trimming shortened V by 0 bases and J by 2 bases, and 9 bases separated the two germline ends. The CDR3 is CASSLVLAAGANVLTF. CDR3 DNA sequence: TGCGCCAGCAGCTTGGTTTTAGCGGCTGGGGCCAACGTCCTGACTTTC. Full variable domain (remainder filled in from reference TRBV5-1 and TRBJ2-6): KAGVTQTPRYLIKTRGQQVTLSCSPISGHRSVSWYQQTPGQGLQFLFEYFSETQRNKGNFPGRFSGRQFSNSRSEMNVSTLELGDSALYLCASSLVLAAGANVLTFGAGSRLTVL.

This clonotype was counted a few times. The chain couples TRBV29-1 to TRBJ2-7; 8 nucleotides agree with TRBD1. This CDR3 region has 13 residues. Germline V CDR1 and CDR2: SQVTM, ANQGSEA. With V trimmed by 4 bases and J by 7 bases, 9 bases remained unmatched. CDR3 in amino acids: CSVGGQGAREQYF. The CDR3 region has the DNA TGCAGCGTTGGAGGTCAGGGGGCTAGGGAGCAGTACTTC.

The chain joins TRBV7-9 to TRBJ2-7; 7 nucleotides line up with TRBD2. The CDR3 has 15 amino acids. The V gene end was trimmed by 6 bases and the J gene end by 3 bases; junction bases not matched to a gene: 11. Germline V gene data show CDR1 as SEHNR and CDR2 as FQNEAQ (reference sequence). The CDR3 DNA follows: TGTGCCAGCAGTTTTGGGAGGGGTCCAGACTACGAGCAGTACTTC. It yields the protein CASSFGRGPDYEQYF.

This sequence joins TRBV2 and TRBJ2-7; the D gene could be TRBD1 or TRBD2 (5 bases each). Germline CDR1 is SNHLY and CDR2 is FYNNEI. V lost 0 bases to trimming and J lost 0 bases, with 21 bases between them. The CDR3 sequence is 19 residues long. CDR3 protein: CASSEALRGEHRSSYEQYF. The CDR3 nucleotides read TGTGCCAGCAGTGAAGCGCTAAGGGGAGAGCACCGGAGCTCCTACGAGCAGTACTTC. The entire variable domain, with the rest obtained from reference TRBV2 and TRBJ2-7, is as follows: EPEVTQTPSHQVTQMGQEVILRCVPISNHLYFYWYRQILGQKVEFLVSFYNNEISEKSEIFDDQFSVERPDGSNFTLKIRSTKLEDSAMYFCASSEALRGEHRSSYEQYFGPGTRLTVT.

The chain couples TRBV5-1 to TRBJ2-5; 7 positions agree with TRBD1. The germline V gene encodes CDR1 SGHRS and CDR2 YFSETQ. This CDR3 is 13 amino acids long. V shed 1 base, J shed 3 bases, and the junction held 0 bases outside the gene matches. CDR3 loop: CASSLQGEETQYF. Written as DNA, the CDR3 is TGCGCCAGCAGCTTGCAGGGGGAAGAGACCCAGTACTTC.

A few counts support this clonotype. The chain is built from TRBV6-6 and TRBJ2-7; D might be TRBD2 (5 bases). The CDR3 is 12 residues long. Per the germline V gene, CDR1 is MNHNY and CDR2 is SVGAGI (reference sequence). Trimming shortened V by 0 bases and J by 7 bases, and 7 bases separated the two germline ends. CDR3 sequence (DNA): TGTGCCAGCAGTTACTCGACGGGAGAGCAGTACTTC. Protein sequence: CASSYSTGEQYF.

The chain uses TRBV2 and TRBJ2-6; maybe TRBD1 (6 bases). The CDR3 runs 16 residues. Germline CDR1 is SNHLY and CDR2 is FYNNEI. Trimming shortened V by 7 bases and J by 3 bases, and 16 bases separated the two germline ends. In DNA, the CDR3 is TGTGCCAGCACCCGAGCAGGGGTAAATGGGGCCAACGTCCTGACTTTC. Amino acids: CASTRAGVNGANVLTF.

In this sample, this clonotype turned up a few times. The chain links TRBV18 to TRBJ2-2; the match to TRBD1 covers 9 bases. Germline-derived CDR1 and CDR2 are KGHSH and LQKENI. Unmatched junction bases numbered 3, after V lost 1 base and J lost 6 bases. This CDR3 comprises 15 residues. The CDR3 region is CASSPRDREAGELFF. The CDR3 DNA is TGTGCCAGCTCACCACGGGACAGGGAAGCCGGGGAGCTGTTTTTT. Drawing the rest from reference TRBV18 and TRBJ2-2, the complete variable domain is NAGVMQNPRHLVRRRGQEARLRCSPMKGHSHVYWYRQLPEEGLKFMVYLQKENIIDESGMPKERFSAEFPKEGPSILRIQQVVRGDSAAYFCASSPRDREAGELFFGEGSRLTVL.

The rearrangement joins TRBV3-1 to TRBJ2-4; TRBD2 is a possible D gene (7 bases). Germline V gene lookup returns CDR1 LGHDT and CDR2 YNNKEL (reference sequence). This CDR3 is 15 amino acids long. Trimming removed 7 bases from V and 3 bases from J, with 16 bases in between. The CDR3 loop is CASTNREGFKNIQYF. The CDR3 DNA is TGTGCCAGCACCAACAGGGAGGGGTTCAAAAACATTCAGTACTTC.

This clonotype was observed a handful of times. This sequence joins TRBV5-1 and TRBJ2-3; 9 positions match TRBD2. V was clipped by 3 bases and J by 0 bases; unmatched bases: 5. This CDR3 has 16 amino acids. Per the germline V gene, CDR1 is SGHRS and CDR2 is YFSETQ. CDR3 amino acids: CASSSVAGVSTDTQYF. The CDR3, as DNA: TGCGCCAGCAGCTCTGTAGCGGGGGTCAGCACAGATACGCAGTATTTT.

In this sample, this clonotype turned up a few times. The rearrangement joins TRBV5-1 to TRBJ1-1; possible D gene TRBD1, 5 bases. CDR3 size: 19 residues. Trimming cost V 3 bases and J 0 bases, with 24 bases left between them. Germline assignment: CDR1 SGHRS and CDR2 YFSETQ. CDR3 loop: CASSWGFDGFGVMNTEAFF. Here the CDR3 DNA reads TGCGCCAGCAGCTGGGGGTTCGATGGATTCGGGGTTATGAACACTGAAGCTTTCTTT.

This clonotype was observed a handful of times. The chain combines TRBV6-1 with TRBJ2-1; 10 bases map to TRBD2. The junction had 4 bases not matched to a gene; V was cut back by 6 bases and J by 2 bases. CDR3 length: 15 amino acids. CDR1 MNHNS and CDR2 SASEGT come from the germline V gene. CDR3 region: CASSLAGAAYNEQFF. In DNA form, the CDR3 reads TGTGCCAGCAGCCTAGCGGGGGCCGCCTACAATGAGCAGTTCTTC.

The chain has TRBV20-1 and TRBJ1-5; D is unclear. The CDR3 covers 14 residues. Germline V gene data show CDR1 as DFQATT and CDR2 as SNEGSKA (reference sequence). V lost 1 base and J lost 3, with 10 bases in between. The CDR3, as DNA: TGCAGTGCTAGAGGGCCGAGTCCCAATCAGCCCCAGCATTTT. Protein sequence: CSARGPSPNQPQHF.

DNA of the CDR3: TGCAGTGCTAATAGGGGGGGGAGCTCCTACGAGCAGTACTTC. This codes for CSANRGGSSYEQYF. This sequence joins TRBV20-1 and TRBJ2-7; D perhaps matches TRBD2 (7 bases). V was trimmed by 4 bases and J by 0 bases, leaving 13 bases between them. This CDR3 region has 14 residues. Looked up from germline, CDR1 is DFQATT and CDR2 is SNEGSKA (reference sequence).

The J gene is TRBJ2-7, the V gene TRBV12-3 or TRBV12-4, with a weak D call TRBD2 (6 bases). V gave up 7 bases and J gave up 1 base, with 20 bases separating them. There are 16 residues in the CDR3. DNA for the CDR3: TGTGCCAGCACCCCTAGGTTAGGGACTGAGTCCTACGAGCAGTACTTC. Translating it yields CASTPRLGTESYEQYF.

The chain uses TRBV12-5 and TRBJ2-3; D might be TRBD1 or TRBD2, each matching 5 bases. CDR1 and CDR2 (germline): LGHNT, FRNRAP. CDR3 size: 13 residues. Deletions cut 3 bases from V and 5 bases from J, with 9 bases between. The CDR3 DNA reads as TGTGCTAGTGGTTTTCATGGGGGAGATACGCAGTATTTT. Protein product: CASGFHGGDTQYF. Supplemented by reference TRBV12-5 and TRBJ2-3, the full variable domain reads DARVTQTPRHKVTEMGQEVTMRCQPILGHNTVFWYRQTMMQGLELLAYFRNRAPLDDSGMPKDRFSAEMPDATLATLKIQPSEPRDSAVYFCASGFHGGDTQYFGPGTRLTVL.

The chain joins TRBV12-3 or TRBV12-4 to TRBJ2-1; D is perhaps TRBD1 (5 bases). This CDR3 is built from 15 residues. V lost 5 bases to trimming and J lost 12 bases, with 23 bases between them. The CDR3 nucleotides read TGTGCCAGCAGTCGTAAGGTCAGGGCCGGCCAGGGGCAGTTCTTC. Amino acid sequence: CASSRKVRAGQGQFF.

In DNA form, the CDR3 reads TGTGCCAGCAGCCAAGTTCTTCAGAGGGGAACCTACAATGAGCAGTTCTTC. Its translation is CASSQVLQRGTYNEQFF. The chain links TRBV4-2 to TRBJ2-1, with D tentatively TRBD1 or TRBD2 (5 bases each). The CDR3 spans 17 residues. V gave up 1 base and J gave up 2 bases, with 15 bases separating them. CDR1 and CDR2 from the germline V gene are LGHNA and YNFKEQ.

The V gene is TRBV20-1, the J gene TRBJ2-2; 11 bases match TRBD1. The germline V gene encodes CDR1 DFQATT and CDR2 SNEGSKA (reference sequence). The V and J ends lost 2 bases and 6 bases, in that order; junction bases with no gene match: 2. The CDR3 runs to 14 residues. The CDR3 spells CSARRTGGPGELFF. The CDR3 DNA reads as TGCAGTGCTAGAAGGACAGGGGGCCCCGGGGAGCTGTTTTTT.

The J gene is TRBJ2-3, the V gene TRBV15; D is uncertain. This CDR3 comprises 15 residues. The V end lost 0 bases, the J end lost 6 bases, and 13 bases lay between the germline ends. CDR1 LNHNV and CDR2 YYDKDF come from the germline V gene (reference sequence). The CDR3, as DNA: TGTGCCACCAGCAGAGATGCCGGGCCATCGGATACGCAGTATTTT. Amino acid sequence: CATSRDAGPSDTQYF.

The chain is built from TRBV10-1 and TRBJ2-2; 7 positions match TRBD1. The CDR3 is 14 residues long. The junction had 5 bases not matched to a gene; V was cut back by 6 bases and J by 4 bases. Germline V CDR1 and CDR2: WNHNN, SYGVQD (reference sequence). CDR3 DNA: TGCGCCAGCAGCGCCGACAGGGTCACCGGGGAGCTGTTTTTT. It codes for CASSADRVTGELFF.

This clonotype was observed a handful of times. The junction shows a germline mismatch at one end, possibly a read error. J is TRBJ2-5 and V is TRBV5-1; TRBD1 aligns across 11 bases. The CDR3 runs to 14 residues. Germline values: CDR1 SGHRS, CDR2 YFSETQ. CDR3 loop: CASSVDRGQGTQYF. The CDR3 DNA follows: TGCGCCAGCAGCGTGGACAGGGGGCAAGGGACCCAGTACTTC.